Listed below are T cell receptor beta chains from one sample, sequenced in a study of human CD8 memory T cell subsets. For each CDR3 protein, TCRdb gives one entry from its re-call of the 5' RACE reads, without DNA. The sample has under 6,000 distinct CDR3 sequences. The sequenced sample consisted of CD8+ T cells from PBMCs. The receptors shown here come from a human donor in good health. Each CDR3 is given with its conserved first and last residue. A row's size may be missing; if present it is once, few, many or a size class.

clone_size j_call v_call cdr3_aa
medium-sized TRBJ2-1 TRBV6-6 CASTVSSYNEQFF
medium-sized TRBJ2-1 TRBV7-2 CASSFGQGGDQFF
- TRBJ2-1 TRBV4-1 CASSQRVEREQFF
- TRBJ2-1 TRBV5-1 CASSLESSYNEQFF
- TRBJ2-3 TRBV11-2 CASSDPVPDTQYF
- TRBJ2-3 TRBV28 CASSFGSGSTDTQYF
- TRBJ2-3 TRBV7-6 CASSPGTSGGVTAQYF
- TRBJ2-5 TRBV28 CASSFGQTQETQYF
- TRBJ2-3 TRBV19 CASSPDRSSTDTQYF
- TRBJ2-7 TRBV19 CASSIGDRGSEQYF
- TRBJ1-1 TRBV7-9 CASSLLGSLFPEAFF
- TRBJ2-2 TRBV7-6 CASSLGGGGTGELFF
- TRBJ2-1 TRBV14 CASSQMGGPKYNEQFF
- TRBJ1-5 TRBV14 CASSRLGLNQPQHF
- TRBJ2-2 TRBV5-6 CASSLTRNTGELFF
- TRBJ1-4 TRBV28 CASSSGLKIGATNEKLFF
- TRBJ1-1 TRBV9 CASSTWTGGASEAFF
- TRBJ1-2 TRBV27 CASGDRGSGYTF
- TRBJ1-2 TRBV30 CAWSAQGAFGGYTF
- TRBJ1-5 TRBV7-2 CASSVAPVGNQPQHF
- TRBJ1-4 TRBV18 CASSPPRSTNEKLFF
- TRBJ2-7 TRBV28 CASSPLGASYEQYF
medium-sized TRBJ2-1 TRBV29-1 CSSRSEAGLNNEQFF
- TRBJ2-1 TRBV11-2 CASSFAGSGRDNEQFF
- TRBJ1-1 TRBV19 CASSTPGNTEAFF
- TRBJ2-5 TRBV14 CASSLLAGGSETQYF
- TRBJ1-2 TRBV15 CATSSRTGRDGYTF
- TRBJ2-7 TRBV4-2 CASSQDTKSSAYEQYF
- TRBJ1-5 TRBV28 CASSFEPPEGNQPQHF
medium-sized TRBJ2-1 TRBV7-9 CASSLEEVGQGNNEQFF
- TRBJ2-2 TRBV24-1 CATSDSDSTGELFF
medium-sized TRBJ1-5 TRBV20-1 CSASSTGRNQPQHF
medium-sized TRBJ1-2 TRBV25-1 CASSARQGTHGYTF
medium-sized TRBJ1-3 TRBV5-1 CASSSGQGINTIYF
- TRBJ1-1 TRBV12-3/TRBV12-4 CASSFVYGGTEAFF
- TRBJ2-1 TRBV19 CASSNYLAGQSYNEQFF
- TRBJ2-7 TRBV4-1 CASSRQGSGGYEQYF
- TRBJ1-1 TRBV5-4 CASSLSGSGTEAFF
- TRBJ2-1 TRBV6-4 CASSPDRGYEQFF
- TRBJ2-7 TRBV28 CASSRVREDPYEQYF
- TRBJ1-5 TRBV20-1 CSASGRGLYQPQHF
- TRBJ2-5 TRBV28 CASSLIRLGETQYF
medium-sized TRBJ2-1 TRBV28 CASRPRDFWDNEQFF
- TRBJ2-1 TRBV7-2 CASSFIPGTGSDEQFF
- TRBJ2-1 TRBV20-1 CSARGLLGAEQFF
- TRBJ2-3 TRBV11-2 CASSLEWGEITDTQYF
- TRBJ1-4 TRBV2 CASSQLYERQGSLSNEKLFF
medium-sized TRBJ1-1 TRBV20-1 CSARDQTGDNGAEAFF
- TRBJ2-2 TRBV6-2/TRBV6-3 CASTRTGELFF